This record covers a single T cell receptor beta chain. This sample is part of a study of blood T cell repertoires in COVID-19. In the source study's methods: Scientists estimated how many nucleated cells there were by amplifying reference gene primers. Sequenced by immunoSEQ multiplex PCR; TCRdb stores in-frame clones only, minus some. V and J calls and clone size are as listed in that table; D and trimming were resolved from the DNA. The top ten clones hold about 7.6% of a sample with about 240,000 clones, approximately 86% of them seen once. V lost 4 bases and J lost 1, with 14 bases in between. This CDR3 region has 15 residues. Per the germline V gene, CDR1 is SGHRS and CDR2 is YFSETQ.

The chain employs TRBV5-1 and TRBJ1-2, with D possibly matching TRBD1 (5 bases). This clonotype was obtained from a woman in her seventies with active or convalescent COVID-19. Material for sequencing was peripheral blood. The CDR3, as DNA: TGCGCCAGCAGCGGAACAGGCATGCTTAACTATGGCTACACCTTC. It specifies CASSGTGMLNYGYTF.